What follows are 14 T cell receptor beta chains derived from one specimen sequenced in a study of T cells after yellow fever vaccination. MiXCR, applied by TCRdb to the 5' RACE reads, yields one record per CDR3 protein. The sample carries approximately 170,000 distinct CDR3 sequences, approximately 9.9% recorded once. Specimen: CD8+ T cells sorted from PBMCs, collected 15 days after the yellow fever booster vaccination. The source of these receptors is a man younger than 35 who received the YFV17D yellow fever vaccine.

The genes are TRBV6-5 and TRBJ2-7; D possibly uses TRBD1 or TRBD2 (7 bases each). The CDR3 runs 14 residues. With 4 bases removed from V and 4 bases from J, the gap between germline ends came to 14 bases. From germline, CDR1 is MNHEY and CDR2 SVGAGI. The CDR3 DNA sequence: TGTGCCAGCAGTTTCGGCAGGGGGGGATACGAGCAGTACTTC. Its translation: CASSFGRGGYEQYF.

The chain employs TRBV7-8 and TRBJ1-4; a possible D gene is TRBD1 (5 bases). Germline V lookup: CDR1 SGHVS, CDR2 FQNEAQ. CDR3 size: 16 residues. Trimming took off 5 bases at V and 3 bases at J, with 16 bases between the two ends. CDR3 bases: TGTGCCAGCAGCCCGTACCGGGACGGGGCTAATGAAAAACTGTTTTTT. Protein: CASSPYRDGANEKLFF.

This clonotype has a count of ten or more. The chain is built from TRBV5-1 and TRBJ2-5; TRBD1 matches 9 bases. V shed 4 bases, J shed 4 bases, and the junction held 5 bases outside the gene matches. Germline CDR1 is SGHRS and CDR2 is YFSETQ. CDR3 length: 14 amino acids. CDR3 nucleotides: TGCGCCAGCAGCAGGAACAGGGGGCGAGAGACCCAGTACTTC. Translation gives CASSRNRGRETQYF.

V usage is TRBV11-2 and J usage is TRBJ2-2; unclear D gene. Germline CDR1 SGHAT, CDR2 FQNNGV. V lost 3 bases and J 4 bases, leaving 15 bases between the germline ends. The CDR3 has 16 residues. The CDR3 DNA sequence: TGTGCCAGCAGCTTGAAATGGTGGTTTGGCACCGGGGAGCTGTTTTTT. This encodes CASSLKWWFGTGELFF.

This sequence joins TRBV7-9 and TRBJ2-4; 7 positions match TRBD1. The V gene's germline CDR1 is SEHNR and CDR2 FQNEAQ (reference sequence). V lost 4 bases, J lost 2 bases, and 11 bases stayed unmatched. The length of the CDR3 is 17 residues. The CDR3 nucleotides are TGTGCCAGCAGCTCCAAGCTCGAGGGGGCGCCCAAAAACATTCAGTACTTC. Its protein is CASSSKLEGAPKNIQYF.

As for this clonotype: Relative to the germline gene, one junction end is altered; a read error may explain this. The V and J genes are TRBV7-9 and TRBJ2-5, with D possibly matching TRBD2 (6 bases). This CDR3 contains 13 residues. Germline V lookup: CDR1 SEHNR, CDR2 FQNEAQ (reference sequence). The CDR3 spells CASGLPTQVTQYF. DNA for the CDR3: TGTGCCAGCGGACTACCGACCCAAGTGACCCAGTACTTC.

The chain joins TRBV12-3 or TRBV12-4 to TRBJ2-3, with D unclear. Between the trimmed V and J ends, which lost 5 bases and 6 bases, there was a span of 12 bases. The length of the CDR3 is 13 residues. The CDR3 DNA is TGTGCCAGCAGTCCTTATTCCCCGGATACGCAGTATTTT. This translates into CASSPYSPDTQYF.

The V gene is TRBV4-1, the J gene TRBJ1-6; D perhaps matches TRBD1 (6 bases). The V gene's germline CDR1 is MGHRA and CDR2 YSYEKL. V was pared by 3 bases and J by 8 bases, with 11 bases between. The CDR3 runs 14 residues. This CDR3 reads CASSQGGGHSPLHF. CDR3 bases: TGCGCCAGCAGCCAGGGAGGGGGACATTCACCCCTCCACTTT.

This clonotype showed up just a few times. The CDR3 region is CASSQVRGYYEQYV. DNA for the CDR3: TGCGCCAGCAGCCAAGTCAGGGGGTACTACGAGCAGTACGTC. The rearrangement joins TRBV4-1 to TRBJ2-7, with 7 nucleotides matching TRBD1. CDR3 length: 14 amino acids. V shed 1 base, J shed 3 bases, and the junction held 3 bases outside the gene matches. Germline loops: CDR1 MGHRA, CDR2 YSYEKL.

This clonotype was recorded a few times. The chain has TRBV7-9 and TRBJ2-7; 12 bases line up with TRBD2. This CDR3 is 15 amino acids long. Per the germline V gene, CDR1 is SEHNR and CDR2 is FQNEAQ (reference sequence). The J segment lost 4 bases and the V segment lost 4 bases, leaving 5 bases of the junction unmatched. CDR3 bases: TGTGCCAGCAGCTCAGGACTAGCGGGGCGGTACGAGCAGTACTTC. As protein: CASSSGLAGRYEQYF. Supplemented by reference TRBV7-9 and TRBJ2-7, the full variable domain reads DTGVSQNPRHKITKRGQNVTFRCDPISEHNRLYWYRQTLGQGPEFLTYFQNEAQLEKSRLLSDRFSAERPKGSFSTLEIQRTEQGDSAMYLCASSSGLAGRYEQYFGPGTRLTVT.

The V gene is TRBV7-9, the J gene TRBJ2-7, with TRBD2 as a possible D gene (5 bases). The V gene lost 5 bases and the J gene lost 2 bases, with 7 bases spanning the gap. Looked up from germline, CDR1 is SEHNR and CDR2 is FQNEAQ (reference sequence). CDR3 size: 12 residues. CDR3 protein: CASSVGAYEQYV. CDR3 sequence (DNA): TGTGCCAGCAGCGTCGGGGCCTACGAGCAGTACGTC.

This clonotype has only a few counts. The J gene is TRBJ2-5, the V gene TRBV6-6, with TRBD2 identical over 12 bases. The CDR3 runs to 15 residues. The V segment lost 5 bases and the J segment 5 bases; nucleotides outside the gene matches: 6. Germline V gives CDR1 MNHNY, CDR2 SVGAGI (reference sequence). The CDR3 sequence is CASSTTSGGRETQYF. The CDR3 nucleotides are TGTGCCAGCAGTACGACTAGCGGGGGCCGGGAGACCCAGTACTTC.

This clonotype has ten or more counts. The genes are TRBV4-3 and TRBJ2-3; TRBD1 agrees at 11 bases. The CDR3 spans 15 residues. CDR1 is LGHNA and CDR2 is YSLEER in the germline V gene. J lost 5 bases, V lost 6 bases, and 7 bases had no gene match. CDR3 amino acids: CASRLDRGREDTQYF. The CDR3 bases are TGCGCCAGCAGACTGGACAGGGGGCGCGAAGATACGCAGTATTTT.

The chain carries TRBV11-1 and TRBJ2-5, with TRBD2 as a possible D gene (5 bases). Trimming pared 0 bases from V and 1 base from J, leaving 9 bases between. The CDR3 has 15 amino acids. The germline V gene has CDR1 SGHAT and CDR2 FQDESV (reference sequence). The CDR3 reads CASSLAPGFQETQYF. In DNA, the CDR3 is TGTGCCAGCAGCTTAGCGCCGGGATTCCAAGAGACCCAGTACTTC.